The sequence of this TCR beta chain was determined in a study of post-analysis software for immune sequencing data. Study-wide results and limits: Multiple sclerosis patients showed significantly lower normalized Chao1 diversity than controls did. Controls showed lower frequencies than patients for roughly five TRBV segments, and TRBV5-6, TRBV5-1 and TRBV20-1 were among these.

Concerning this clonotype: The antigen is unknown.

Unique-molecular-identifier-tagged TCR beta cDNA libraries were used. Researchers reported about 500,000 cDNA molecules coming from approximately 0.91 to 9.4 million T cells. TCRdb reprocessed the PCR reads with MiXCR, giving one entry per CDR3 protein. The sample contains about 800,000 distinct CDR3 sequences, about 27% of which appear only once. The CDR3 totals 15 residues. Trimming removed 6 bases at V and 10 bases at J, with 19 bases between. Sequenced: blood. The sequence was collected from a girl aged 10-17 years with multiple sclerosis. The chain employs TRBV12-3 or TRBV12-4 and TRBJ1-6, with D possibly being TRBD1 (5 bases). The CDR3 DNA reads TGTGCCAGCAGCCCCACCCCAGGGTCGGGGTCACCCCTCCACTTT. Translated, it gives CASSPTPGSGSPLHF.